The clone carrying this T cell receptor beta chain was counted only a few times. The source of the sample is a study of T cells in Graves' hyperthyroidism and ophthalmopathy. For the study at large: Before treatment of any kind, peripheral blood was taken at initial diagnosis.

Template material for amplifying TCR beta CDR3 regions consisted of RNA transcripts. When the TCR CDR3 underwent first-round RT-PCR, the HTBI primer set was used. MiXCR, run by TCRdb on the multiplex PCR reads, gives a single entry per CDR3 protein. Of a few hundred thousand distinct CDR3 sequences listed, more than 15% were seen once; the top ten hold 28%. Sample collection date corresponds to first hyperthyroidism diagnosis, prior to any ophthalmopathy symptoms. This CDR3 spans 13 amino acids. The V and J ends lost 0 bases and 8 bases respectively, with 9 bases between them. Germline values: CDR1 SGDLS, CDR2 YYNGEE.

This chain links TRBV9 with TRBJ2-1, with a possible D match to TRBD1 (6 bases). The sequenced sample consisted of blood. The receptor's source is a woman younger than 35 with Graves' hyperthyroidism that later progressed to Graves' ophthalmopathy. CDR3 sequence reads: CASSVGGPYEQFF. The DNA for the CDR3 is TGTGCCAGCAGCGTAGGGGGGCCGTATGAGCAGTTCTTC.